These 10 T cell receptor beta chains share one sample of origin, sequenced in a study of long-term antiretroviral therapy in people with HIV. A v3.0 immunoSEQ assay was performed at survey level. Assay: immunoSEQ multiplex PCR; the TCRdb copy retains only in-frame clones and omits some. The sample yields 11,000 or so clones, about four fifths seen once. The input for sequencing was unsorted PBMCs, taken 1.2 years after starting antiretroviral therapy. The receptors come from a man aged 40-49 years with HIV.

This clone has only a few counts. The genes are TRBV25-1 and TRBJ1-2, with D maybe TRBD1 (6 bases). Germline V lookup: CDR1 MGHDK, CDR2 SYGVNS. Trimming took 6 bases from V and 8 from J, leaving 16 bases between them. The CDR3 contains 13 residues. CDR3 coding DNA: TGTGCCAGCAGCCTCACAGGGTCCCGGGGCTACACCTTC. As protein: CASSLTGSRGYTF.

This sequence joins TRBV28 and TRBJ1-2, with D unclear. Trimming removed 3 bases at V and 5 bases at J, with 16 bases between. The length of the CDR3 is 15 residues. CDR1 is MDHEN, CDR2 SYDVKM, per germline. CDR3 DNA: TGTGCCAGCAGTTTGACCCAGCAAGGTCGATATGGCTACACCTTC. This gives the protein CASSLTQQGRYGYTF.

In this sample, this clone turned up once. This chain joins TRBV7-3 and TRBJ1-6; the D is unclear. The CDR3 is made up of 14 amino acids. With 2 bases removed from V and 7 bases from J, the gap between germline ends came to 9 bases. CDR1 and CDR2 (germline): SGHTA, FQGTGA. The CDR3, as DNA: TGTGCCAGCAGCTTAGGTCACGGGAATTCACCCCTCCACTTT. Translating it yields CASSLGHGNSPLHF.

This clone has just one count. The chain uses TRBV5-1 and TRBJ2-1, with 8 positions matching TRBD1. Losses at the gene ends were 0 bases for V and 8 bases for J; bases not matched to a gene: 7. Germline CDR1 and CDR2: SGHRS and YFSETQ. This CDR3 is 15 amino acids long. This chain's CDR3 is CASSLGDRGGDEQFF. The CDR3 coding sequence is TGCGCCAGCAGCTTGGGAGACAGGGGTGGGGATGAGCAGTTCTTC.

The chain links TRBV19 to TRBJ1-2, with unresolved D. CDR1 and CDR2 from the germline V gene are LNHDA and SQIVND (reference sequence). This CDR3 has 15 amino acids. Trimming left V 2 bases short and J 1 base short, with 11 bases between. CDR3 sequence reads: CASSISAGDNYGYTF. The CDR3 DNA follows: TGTGCCAGTAGTATATCGGCTGGAGATAACTATGGCTACACCTTC.

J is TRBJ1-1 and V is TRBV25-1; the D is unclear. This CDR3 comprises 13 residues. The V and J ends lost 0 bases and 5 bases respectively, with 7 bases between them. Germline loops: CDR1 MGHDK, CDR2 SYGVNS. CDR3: CASSEYFLTEAFF. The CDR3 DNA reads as TGTGCCAGCAGTGAATATTTCCTGACTGAAGCTTTCTTT.

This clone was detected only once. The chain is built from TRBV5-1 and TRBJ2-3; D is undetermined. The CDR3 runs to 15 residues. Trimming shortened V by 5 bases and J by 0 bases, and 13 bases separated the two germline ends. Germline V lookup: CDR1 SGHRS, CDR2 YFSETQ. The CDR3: CASRKDGSSTDTQYF. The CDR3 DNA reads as TGCGCCAGCAGAAAGGACGGGTCTAGCACAGATACGCAGTATTTT.

CDR3 DNA: TGTGCCAGCAGTTTGGAGCGGGGAGGGAATGAGCAGTTCTTC. This codes for CASSLERGGNEQFF. The chain has TRBV27 and TRBJ2-1; 7 bases agree with TRBD2. This CDR3 region has 14 residues. CDR1 is MNHEY and CDR2 is SMNVEV in the germline V gene (reference sequence). The trim removed 3 bases at V and 7 bases at J, leaving 6 bases unmatched.

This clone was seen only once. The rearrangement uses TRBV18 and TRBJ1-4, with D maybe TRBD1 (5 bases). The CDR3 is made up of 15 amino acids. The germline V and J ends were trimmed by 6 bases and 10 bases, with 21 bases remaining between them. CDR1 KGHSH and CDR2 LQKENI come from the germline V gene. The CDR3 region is CASSPTRGFGGKLFF. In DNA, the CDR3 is TGTGCCAGCTCGCCGACTAGGGGTTTTGGAGGAAAACTGTTTTTT.

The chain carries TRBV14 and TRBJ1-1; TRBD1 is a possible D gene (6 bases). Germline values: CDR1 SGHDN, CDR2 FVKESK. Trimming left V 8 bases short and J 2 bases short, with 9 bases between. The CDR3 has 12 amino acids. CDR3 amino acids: CASGTPNTEAFF. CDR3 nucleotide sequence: TGTGCCAGCGGGACACCAAACACTGAAGCTTTCTTT. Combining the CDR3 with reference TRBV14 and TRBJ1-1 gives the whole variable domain EAGVTQFPSHSVIEKGQTVTLRCDPISGHDNLYWYRRVMGKEIKFLLHFVKESKQDESGMPNNRFLAERTGGTYSTLKVQPAELEDSGVYFCASGTPNTEAFFGQGTRLTVV.